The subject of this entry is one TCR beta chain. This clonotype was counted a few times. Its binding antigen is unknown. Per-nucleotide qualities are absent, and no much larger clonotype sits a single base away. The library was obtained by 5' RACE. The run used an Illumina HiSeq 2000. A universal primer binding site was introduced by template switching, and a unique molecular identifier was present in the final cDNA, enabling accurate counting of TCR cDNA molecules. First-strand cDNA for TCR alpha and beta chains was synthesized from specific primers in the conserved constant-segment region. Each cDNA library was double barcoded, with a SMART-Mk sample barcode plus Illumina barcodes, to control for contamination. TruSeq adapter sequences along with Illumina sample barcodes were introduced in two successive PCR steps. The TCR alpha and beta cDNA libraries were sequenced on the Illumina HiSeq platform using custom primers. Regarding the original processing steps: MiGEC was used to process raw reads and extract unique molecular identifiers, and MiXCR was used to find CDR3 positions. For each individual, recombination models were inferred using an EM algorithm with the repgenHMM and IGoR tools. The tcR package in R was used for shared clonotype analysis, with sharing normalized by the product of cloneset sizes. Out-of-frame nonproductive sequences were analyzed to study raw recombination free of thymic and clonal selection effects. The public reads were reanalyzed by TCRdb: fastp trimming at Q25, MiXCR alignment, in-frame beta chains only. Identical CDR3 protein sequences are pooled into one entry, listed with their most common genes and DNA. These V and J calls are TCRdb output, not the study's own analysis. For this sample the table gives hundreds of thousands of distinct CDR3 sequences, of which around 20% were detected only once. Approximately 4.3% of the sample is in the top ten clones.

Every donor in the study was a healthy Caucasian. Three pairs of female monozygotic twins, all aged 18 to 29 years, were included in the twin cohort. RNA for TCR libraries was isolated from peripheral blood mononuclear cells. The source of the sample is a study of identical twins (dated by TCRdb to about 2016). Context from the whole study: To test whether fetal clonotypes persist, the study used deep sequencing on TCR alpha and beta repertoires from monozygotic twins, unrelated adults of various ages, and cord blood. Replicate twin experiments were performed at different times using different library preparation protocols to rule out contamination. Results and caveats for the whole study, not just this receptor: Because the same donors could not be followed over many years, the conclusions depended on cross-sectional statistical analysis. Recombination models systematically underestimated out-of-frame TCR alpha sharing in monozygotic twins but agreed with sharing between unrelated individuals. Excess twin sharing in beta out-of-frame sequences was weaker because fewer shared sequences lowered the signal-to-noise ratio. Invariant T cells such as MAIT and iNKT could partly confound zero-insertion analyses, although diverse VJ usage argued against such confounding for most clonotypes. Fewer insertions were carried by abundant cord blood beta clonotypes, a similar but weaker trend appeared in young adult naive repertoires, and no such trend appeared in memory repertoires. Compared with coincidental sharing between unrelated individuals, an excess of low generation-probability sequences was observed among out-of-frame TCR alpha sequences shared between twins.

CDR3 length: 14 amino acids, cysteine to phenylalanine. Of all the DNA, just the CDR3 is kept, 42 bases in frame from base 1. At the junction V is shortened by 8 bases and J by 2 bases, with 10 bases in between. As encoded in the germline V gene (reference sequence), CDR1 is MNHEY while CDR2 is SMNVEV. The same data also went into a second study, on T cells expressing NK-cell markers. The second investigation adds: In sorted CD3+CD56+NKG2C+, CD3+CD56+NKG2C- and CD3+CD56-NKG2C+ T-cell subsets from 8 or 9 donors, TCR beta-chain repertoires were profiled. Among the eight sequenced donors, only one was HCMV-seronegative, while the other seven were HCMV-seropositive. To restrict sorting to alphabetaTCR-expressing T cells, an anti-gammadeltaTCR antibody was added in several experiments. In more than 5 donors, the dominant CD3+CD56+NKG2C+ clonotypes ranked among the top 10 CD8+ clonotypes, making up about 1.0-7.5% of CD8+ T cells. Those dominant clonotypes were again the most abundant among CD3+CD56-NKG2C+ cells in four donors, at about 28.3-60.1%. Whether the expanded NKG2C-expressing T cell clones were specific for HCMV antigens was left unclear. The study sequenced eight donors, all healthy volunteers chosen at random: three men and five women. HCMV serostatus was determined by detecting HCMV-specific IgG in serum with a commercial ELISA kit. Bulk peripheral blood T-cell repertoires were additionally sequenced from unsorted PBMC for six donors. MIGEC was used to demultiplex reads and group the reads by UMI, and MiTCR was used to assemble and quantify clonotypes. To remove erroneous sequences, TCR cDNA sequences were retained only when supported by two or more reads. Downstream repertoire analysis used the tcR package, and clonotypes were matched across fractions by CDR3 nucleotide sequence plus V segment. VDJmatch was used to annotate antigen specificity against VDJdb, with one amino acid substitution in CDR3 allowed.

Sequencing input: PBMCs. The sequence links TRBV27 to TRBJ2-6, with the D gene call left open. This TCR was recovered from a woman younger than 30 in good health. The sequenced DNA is TGTGCCAGCGGTAGGGTACCTGGGGCCAACGTCCTGACTTTC. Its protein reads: CASGRVPGANVLTF.